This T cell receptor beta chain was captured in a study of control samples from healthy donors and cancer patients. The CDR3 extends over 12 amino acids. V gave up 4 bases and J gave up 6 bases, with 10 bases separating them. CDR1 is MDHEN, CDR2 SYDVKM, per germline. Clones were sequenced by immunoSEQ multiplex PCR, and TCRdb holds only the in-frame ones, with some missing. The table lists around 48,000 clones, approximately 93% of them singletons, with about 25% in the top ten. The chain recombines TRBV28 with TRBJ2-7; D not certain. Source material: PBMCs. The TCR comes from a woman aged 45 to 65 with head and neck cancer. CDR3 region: CASSSDNREQYF. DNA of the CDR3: TGTGCCAGCAGTTCCGACAATCGCGAGCAGTACTTC.